This is a list of T cell receptor beta chains from one sample in a study of blood T cells in healthy people across ages. One entry per CDR3 protein, called by TCRdb with MiXCR from the 5' RACE reads. The sample lists some 1,800,000 distinct CDR3 sequences, 30% to 40% occurring once. The sequencing input was blood. The receptors here all came from a human donor in good health. Each CDR3 is given with its conserved first and last residue. A D gene is named only where the DNA matches it firmly. Some rows have no size entry. The others give once, few or many, or a class for an expanded clone.

clone size,J gene,V gene,D gene,CDR3 protein,CDR3 DNA
-,TRBJ1-2,TRBV15,-,CATTGNRALGYTF,TGTGCCACGACCGGAAACAGGGCATTGGGCTACACCTTC
-,TRBJ2-3,TRBV12-3/TRBV12-4,-,CASRPGQVNADTQYF,TGTGCCAGTCGACCCGGGCAGGTGAACGCAGATACGCAGTATTTT
few,TRBJ2-7,TRBV11-1,TRBD1,CASRSAGTGPYEQYF,TGTGCCAGCAGGTCCGCCGGGACAGGGCCGTACGAGCAGTACTTC
-,TRBJ2-4,TRBV29-1,-,CSVAMAGGVYGQYF,TGCAGCGTCGCGATGGCAGGGGGGGTCTACGGGCAGTACTTC
-,TRBJ2-7,TRBV4-1,-,CASSQDVADVLGSDEQYF,TGCGCCAGCAGCCAAGATGTTGCCGACGTATTGGGGTCCGACGAGCAGTACTTC
few,TRBJ1-2,TRBV2,TRBD1,CASSEQADRGSRGYTF,TGTGCCAGCAGTGAACAGGCAGACAGGGGGTCTCGTGGCTACACCTTC
few,TRBJ2-1,TRBV10-3,TRBD1,CAIRAGTGSNEQFF,TGTGCCATCAGGGCCGGGACAGGGTCCAATGAGCAGTTCTTC
few,TRBJ1-2,TRBV6-1,-,CASSEGIGGSYGYTF,TGTGCCAGCAGTGAAGGAATAGGCGGGAGTTATGGCTACACCTTC
few,TRBJ1-2,TRBV20-1,-,CSARESIRGYTF,TGCAGTGCTAGGGAATCAATTCGGGGCTACACCTTC
-,TRBJ1-6,TRBV9,-,CASSETVSYNSPLHF,TGTGCCAGCAGCGAAACAGTATCCTATAATTCACCCCTCCACTTT
many,TRBJ2-3,TRBV29-1,-,CSVEHYNTQYF,TGCAGCGTTGAACATTATAATACGCAGTATTTT
-,TRBJ1-2,TRBV5-1,-,CASSPSVNRYGYTF,TGCGCCAGCAGCCCCTCCGTGAACCGCTATGGCTACACCTTC
few,TRBJ2-3,TRBV6-1,-,CASSDSGLTDTQYF,TGTGCCAGCAGTGATAGCGGCCTGACGGATACGCAGTATTTT
-,TRBJ1-1,TRBV2,-,CASGRREAFF,TGTGCCAGCGGACGGCGGGAAGCTTTCTTT
-,TRBJ2-6,TRBV20-1,TRBD2,CSASTSDGANVLTF,TGCAGTGCTAGTACTAGCGACGGGGCCAACGTCCTGACTTTC
-,TRBJ1-2,TRBV5-1,-,CASSLGVAREGRYTF,TGCGCCAGCAGCTTGGGAGTTGCCAGGGAGGGGCGCTACACCTTC
few,TRBJ1-2,TRBV5-1,-,CASTSVADGWWSYGYTF,TGCGCCAGCACCTCCGTCGCGGACGGCTGGTGGAGCTATGGCTACACCTTC
-,TRBJ2-5,TRBV9,-,CASSVGTAQGTQYF,TGTGCCAGCAGCGTAGGTACAGCACAAGGGACCCAGTACTTC
-,TRBJ1-1,TRBV5-1,-,CASSLSVWRNTEAFF,TGCGCCAGCAGCTTGTCTGTATGGAGGAACACTGAAGCTTTCTTT
-,TRBJ2-7,TRBV29-1,-,CSVLGPNEQYF,TGCAGCGTTCTAGGTCCCAACGAGCAGTACTTC
once,TRBJ2-3,TRBV24-1,-,CATMTSYTDTQYF,TGTGCCACCATGACCAGCTACACAGATACGCAGTATTTT
-,TRBJ2-1,TRBV10-3,-,CAIAKLMTGSSYNEQFF,TGTGCCATCGCCAAGTTGATGACGGGGAGCTCCTACAATGAGCAGTTCTTC